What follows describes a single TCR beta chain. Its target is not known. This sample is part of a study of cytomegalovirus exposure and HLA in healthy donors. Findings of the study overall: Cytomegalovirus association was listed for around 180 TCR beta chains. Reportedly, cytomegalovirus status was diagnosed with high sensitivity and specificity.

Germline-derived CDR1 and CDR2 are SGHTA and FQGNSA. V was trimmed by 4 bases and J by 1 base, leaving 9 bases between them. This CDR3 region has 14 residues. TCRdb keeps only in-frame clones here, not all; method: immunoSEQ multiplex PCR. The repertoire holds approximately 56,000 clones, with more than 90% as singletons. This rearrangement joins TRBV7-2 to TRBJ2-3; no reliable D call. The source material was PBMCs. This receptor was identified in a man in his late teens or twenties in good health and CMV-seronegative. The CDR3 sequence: CASSSPTGTDTQYF. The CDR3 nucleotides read TGTGCCAGCAGCTCCCCCACAGGCACAGATACGCAGTATTTT.